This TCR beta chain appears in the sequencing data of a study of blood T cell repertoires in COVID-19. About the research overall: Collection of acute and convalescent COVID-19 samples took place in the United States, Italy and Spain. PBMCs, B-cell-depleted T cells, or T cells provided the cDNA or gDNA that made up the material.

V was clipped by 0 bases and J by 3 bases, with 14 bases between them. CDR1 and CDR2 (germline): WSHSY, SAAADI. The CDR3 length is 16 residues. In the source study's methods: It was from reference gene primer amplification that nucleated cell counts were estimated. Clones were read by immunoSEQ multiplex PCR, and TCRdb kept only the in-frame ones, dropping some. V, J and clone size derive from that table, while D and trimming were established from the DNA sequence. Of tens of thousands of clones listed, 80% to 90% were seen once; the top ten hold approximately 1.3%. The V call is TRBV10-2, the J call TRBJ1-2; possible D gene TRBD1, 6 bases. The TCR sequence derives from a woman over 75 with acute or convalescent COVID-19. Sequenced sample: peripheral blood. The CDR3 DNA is TGCGCCAGCAGTGAGTCGGTTGGGGGCCTGTACTATGGCTACACCTTC. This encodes CASSESVGGLYYGYTF.